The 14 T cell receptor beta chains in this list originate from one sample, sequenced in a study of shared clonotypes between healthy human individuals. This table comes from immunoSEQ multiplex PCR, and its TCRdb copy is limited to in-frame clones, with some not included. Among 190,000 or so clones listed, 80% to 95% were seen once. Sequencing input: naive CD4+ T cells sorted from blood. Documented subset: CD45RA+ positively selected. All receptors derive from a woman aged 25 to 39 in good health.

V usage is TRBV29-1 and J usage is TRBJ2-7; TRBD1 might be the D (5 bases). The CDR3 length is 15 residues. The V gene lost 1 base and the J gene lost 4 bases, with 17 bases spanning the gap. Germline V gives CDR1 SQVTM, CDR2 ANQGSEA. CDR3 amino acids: CSVEAAGRSVYEQYF. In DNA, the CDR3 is TGCAGCGTTGAAGCAGCAGGGCGGTCGGTTTACGAGCAGTACTTC.

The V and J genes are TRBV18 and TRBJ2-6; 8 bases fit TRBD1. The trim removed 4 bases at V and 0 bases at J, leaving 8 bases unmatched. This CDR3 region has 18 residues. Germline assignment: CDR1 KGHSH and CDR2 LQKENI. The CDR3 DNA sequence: TGTGCCAGCTCACTTGGGACAGGAATCTTCTCTGGGGCCAACGTCCTGACTTTC. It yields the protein CASSLGTGIFSGANVLTF. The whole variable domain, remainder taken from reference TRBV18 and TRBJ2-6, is NAGVMQNPRHLVRRRGQEARLRCSPMKGHSHVYWYRQLPEEGLKFMVYLQKENIIDESGMPKERFSAEFPKEGPSILRIQQVVRGDSAAYFCASSLGTGIFSGANVLTFGAGSRLTVL.

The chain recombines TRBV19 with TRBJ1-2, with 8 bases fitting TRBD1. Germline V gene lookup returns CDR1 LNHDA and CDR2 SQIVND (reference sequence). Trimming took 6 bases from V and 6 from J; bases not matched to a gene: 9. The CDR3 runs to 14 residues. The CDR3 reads CASRKDRESDGYTF. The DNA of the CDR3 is TGTGCCAGTAGAAAGGACAGGGAATCGGATGGCTACACCTTC.

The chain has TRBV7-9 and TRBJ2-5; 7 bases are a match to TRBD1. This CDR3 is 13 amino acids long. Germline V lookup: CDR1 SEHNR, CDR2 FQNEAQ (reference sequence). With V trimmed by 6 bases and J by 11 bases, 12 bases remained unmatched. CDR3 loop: CASRRDRVGEQYF. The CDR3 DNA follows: TGTGCCAGCAGGAGAGACAGGGTCGGGGAGCAGTACTTC.

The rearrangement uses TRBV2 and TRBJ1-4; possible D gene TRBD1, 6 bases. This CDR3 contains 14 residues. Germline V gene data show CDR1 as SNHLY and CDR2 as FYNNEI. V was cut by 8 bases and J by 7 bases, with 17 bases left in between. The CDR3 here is CASEIQGTAEKLFF. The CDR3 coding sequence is TGTGCCAGCGAGATACAGGGTACCGCTGAAAAACTGTTTTTT. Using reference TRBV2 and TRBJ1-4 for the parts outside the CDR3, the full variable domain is EPEVTQTPSHQVTQMGQEVILRCVPISNHLYFYWYRQILGQKVEFLVSFYNNEISEKSEIFDDQFSVERPDGSNFTLKIRSTKLEDSAMYFCASEIQGTAEKLFFGSGTQLSVL.

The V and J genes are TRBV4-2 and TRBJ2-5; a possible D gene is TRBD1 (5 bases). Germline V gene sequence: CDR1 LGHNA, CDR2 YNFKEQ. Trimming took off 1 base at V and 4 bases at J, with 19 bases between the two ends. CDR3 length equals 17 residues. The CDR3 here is CASSQGPQGGFGETQYF. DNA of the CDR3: TGTGCCAGCAGCCAAGGCCCCCAGGGTGGGTTTGGAGAGACCCAGTACTTC.

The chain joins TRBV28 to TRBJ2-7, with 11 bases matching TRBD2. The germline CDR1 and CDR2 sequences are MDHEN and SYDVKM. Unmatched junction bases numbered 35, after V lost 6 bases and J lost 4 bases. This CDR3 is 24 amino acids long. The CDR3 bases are TGTGCCAGCAGCCCTTTTAACTTAGGCTTCCTTAGCGGGAGGGACCGGGTCTCAGGATACGAGCAGTACTTC. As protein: CASSPFNLGFLSGRDRVSGYEQYF.

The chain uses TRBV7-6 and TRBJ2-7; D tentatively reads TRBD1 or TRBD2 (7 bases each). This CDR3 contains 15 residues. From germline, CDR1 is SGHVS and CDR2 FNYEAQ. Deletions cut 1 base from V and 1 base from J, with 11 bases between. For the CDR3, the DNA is TGTGCCAGCAGCTTAGGACAGGGAGGGTCCTACGAGCAGTACTTC. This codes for CASSLGQGGSYEQYF.

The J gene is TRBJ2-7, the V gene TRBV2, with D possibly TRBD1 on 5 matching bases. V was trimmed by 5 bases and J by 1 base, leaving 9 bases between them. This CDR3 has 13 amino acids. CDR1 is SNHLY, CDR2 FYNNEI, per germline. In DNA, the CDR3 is TGTGCCAGCAGTCTCCGACAGTCCTACGAGCAGTACTTC. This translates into CASSLRQSYEQYF.

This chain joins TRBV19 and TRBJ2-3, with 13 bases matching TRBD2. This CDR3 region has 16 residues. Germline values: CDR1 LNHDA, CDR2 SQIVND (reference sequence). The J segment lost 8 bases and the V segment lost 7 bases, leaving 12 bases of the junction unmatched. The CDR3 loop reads CASMGLAGPFGGTQYF. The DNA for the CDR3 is TGTGCCAGTATGGGACTAGCGGGACCCTTTGGAGGTACGCAGTATTTT.

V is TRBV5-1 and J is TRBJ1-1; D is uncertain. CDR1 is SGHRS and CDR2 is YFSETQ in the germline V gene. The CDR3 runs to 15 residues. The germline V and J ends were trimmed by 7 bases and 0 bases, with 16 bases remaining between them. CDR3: CASQPRAFMNTEAFF. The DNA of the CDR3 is TGCGCCAGCCAACCCCGGGCTTTCATGAACACTGAAGCTTTCTTT.

The CDR3, as DNA: TGTGCCAGCAGCTCTAGCATTCTAGCGGGGGTCCCTCTGGAGCAGTACTTC. Its protein is CASSSSILAGVPLEQYF. This chain connects TRBV11-2 to TRBJ2-5, with 10 bases identical to TRBD2. The CDR3 extends over 17 amino acids. Germline CDR1 SGHAT, CDR2 FQNNGV. J was trimmed by 11 bases and V by 4 bases; bases with no gene match: 19.

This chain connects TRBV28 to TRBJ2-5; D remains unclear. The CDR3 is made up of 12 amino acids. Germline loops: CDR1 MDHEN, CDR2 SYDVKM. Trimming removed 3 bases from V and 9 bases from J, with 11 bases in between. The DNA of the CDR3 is TGTGCCAGCAGTTTTGAGACAAGGGCCCAGTACTTC. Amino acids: CASSFETRAQYF.

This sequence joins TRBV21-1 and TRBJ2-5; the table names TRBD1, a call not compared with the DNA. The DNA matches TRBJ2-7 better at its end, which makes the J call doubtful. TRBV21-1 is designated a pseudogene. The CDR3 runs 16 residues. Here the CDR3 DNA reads TGTGCCAGCACCCTCATCCACCGGGACACCAGTCACGAGCAGTACTTC. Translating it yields CASTLIHRDTSHEQYF.